This T cell receptor beta chain was retrieved from a study of blood T cells in healthy people across ages. Next came a second PCR, run for about 6 to 11 cycles, which used a sample-barcoded 5' primer along with a J-beta primer mix. MiXCR was run by TCRdb on the 5' RACE reads, yielding one entry per CDR3 protein. The sample lists about 1.8 million distinct CDR3 sequences, approximately 50% seen once, with roughly 2% in the top ten. V lost 6 bases and J lost 8; bases outside the gene matches: 8. CDR1 and CDR2 (germline): SQVTM, ANQGSEA. The CDR3 covers 15 residues. To note about this clonotype: Its specificity is not known.

Findings of the study overall: Donor CMV status, an unknown factor, possibly confounded changes in expanded clonotypes. Any conclusive comparison of naive versus antigen-experienced cells was prevented by using unsorted PBMCs.

The sequenced sample consisted of blood. This clonotype was obtained from a woman aged 40 to 50 in good health. The J gene is TRBJ2-1, the V gene TRBV29-1; 15 bases are a match to TRBD2. CDR3 in amino acids: CSVGLAGGRLDEQFF. CDR3 nucleotides: TGCAGCGTCGGACTAGCGGGGGGGCGTTTGGATGAGCAGTTCTTC.